This T cell receptor beta chain was sequenced during a study of pediatric ulcerative colitis. Points from the study as a whole: Repertoires came from total lymphocyte DNA, not specific subsets.

Before the diagnostic colonoscopy, ulcerative colitis patients were free of immunosuppressive medication. The assay was run at survey level. Sequenced by immunoSEQ multiplex PCR; TCRdb stores in-frame clones only, minus some. The sample lists about 64,000 clones, 77% occurring once. Points on this clone: The antigen remains undetermined.

The TCR comes from a boy between 10 and 17 years old with moderate ulcerative colitis. The sample taken for sequencing was blood.

CDR3 nucleotide sequence: TGTGCCAGTAGTATCTTCGGAAACTCCTATAATTCACCCCTCCACTTT. It is translated as CASSIFGNSYNSPLHF. The genes are TRBV19 and TRBJ1-6, with D unresolved. The CDR3 is 16 amino acids. Looked up from germline, CDR1 is LNHDA and CDR2 is SQIVND (reference sequence). Trimming took 3 bases from V and 0 from J, leaving 9 bases between them.